These 26 T cell receptor beta chains were sequenced from one sample in a study of sequential checkpoint blockade in melanoma. The data were produced by immunoSEQ multiplex PCR, yet TCRdb's version contains in-frame clones alone and is incomplete. The sample lists approximately 7,000 clones, 28% occurring once. As to treatment: randomized to nivolumab then ipilimumab (arm A) or the reverse (arm B). The starting material was tumor tissue (inferred from file names), obtained from a patient given nivolumab and ipilimumab in sequence. Receptors originate from a human donor with melanoma.

In its sample, this clone was seen a few times. This chain joins TRBV6-8 and TRBJ1-2; 9 nucleotides align to TRBD1. The length of the CDR3 is 13 residues. V lost 6 bases and J lost 7; bases outside the gene matches: 6. Germline V CDR1 and CDR2: MNHGY, SAAAGT. The DNA for the CDR3 is TGTGCCAGCAGGGGGGGACAGGGTGCTGGCTACACCTTC. This translates into CASRGGQGAGYTF.

The chain recombines TRBV29-1 with TRBJ2-5; D gene uncertain. The V gene's germline CDR1 is SQVTM and CDR2 ANQGSEA. Trimming removed 4 bases from V and 2 bases from J, with 14 bases in between. The CDR3 sequence is 14 residues long. The CDR3 is CSVAIRSFQETQYF. For the CDR3, the DNA is TGCAGCGTTGCTATTCGAAGTTTTCAAGAGACCCAGTACTTC.

This chain links TRBV30 with TRBJ2-7; weak D call: TRBD2 (5 bases). The V and J ends lost 2 bases and 9 bases respectively, with 14 bases between them. The CDR3 has 12 amino acids. The germline V gene has CDR1 GTSNPN and CDR2 SVGIG (reference sequence). The CDR3 sequence is CAWSSLRGVQYF. The DNA for the CDR3 is TGTGCCTGGAGTAGTTTACGGGGTGTGCAGTACTTC.

The V call is TRBV6-8, the J call TRBJ2-5; tentative D call: TRBD2 (5 bases). V was clipped by 6 bases and J by 1 base, with 9 bases between them. This CDR3 comprises 13 residues. Germline V gene lookup returns CDR1 MNHGY and CDR2 SAAAGT. The CDR3 protein is CASSGLIQETQYF. DNA of the CDR3: TGTGCCAGCAGCGGACTGATCCAAGAGACCCAGTACTTC.

This clone was counted many times. The chain combines TRBV11-3 with TRBJ1-2; D gene unclear. V was cut by 1 base and J by 8 bases, with 14 bases left in between. CDR3 length: 14 amino acids. The germline CDR1 and CDR2 sequences are SGHNT and YENEEA. CDR3 sequence: CASSLGPRSLGYTF. DNA of the CDR3: TGTGCCAGCAGCTTAGGACCCAGGTCCCTAGGCTACACCTTC.

V and J are TRBV10-3 and TRBJ1-2; possible D gene TRBD1, 6 bases. Per germline, CDR1 ENHRY and CDR2 SYGVKD. CDR3 length: 15 residues. With 0 bases removed from V and 4 bases from J, the gap between germline ends came to 12 bases. The CDR3 protein is CAISESIAGVYGYTF. In nucleotides, the CDR3 is TGTGCCATCAGTGAGTCGATCGCAGGGGTCTATGGCTACACCTTC.

This clone has a count of ten or more. V gene TRBV11-3 combines with J gene TRBJ2-2; 9 positions agree with TRBD2. CDR1 is SGHNT, CDR2 YENEEA, per germline. The CDR3 is 16 residues long. J was trimmed by 1 base and V by 3 bases; bases with no gene match: 3. CDR3 sequence: CASSFGAGGNTGELFF. The CDR3 nucleotides read TGTGCCAGCAGCTTCGGAGCGGGAGGGAACACCGGGGAGCTGTTTTTT. The full variable domain, completed using reference TRBV11-3 and TRBJ2-2, is EAGVVQSPRYKIIEKKQPVAFWCNPISGHNTLYWYLQNLGQGPELLIRYENEEAVDDSQLPKDRFSAERLKGVDSTLKIQPAELGDSAVYLCASSFGAGGNTGELFFGEGSRLTVL.

The J gene is TRBJ1-4, the V gene TRBV1. TRBV1 is designated a pseudogene. The CDR3 contains 12 residues. DNA for the CDR3: TGCGCCAGCAGCCAGATGGGGGAAAAACTGTTTTTT. Its protein product is CASSQMGEKLFF.

The sample holds many counts of this clone. The chain uses TRBV6-8 and TRBJ1-5; D unresolved. Trimming removed 0 bases at V and 0 bases at J, with 9 bases between. CDR1 is MNHGY, CDR2 SAAAGT, per germline. The CDR3 totals 16 residues. In nucleotides, the CDR3 is TGTGCCAGCAGTTACTCGCAGGTGCCTAGCAATCAGCCCCAGCATTTT. This sequence encodes CASSYSQVPSNQPQHF.

On this clone: This CDR3 is also generated by other DNA sequences in the sample. The chain is built from TRBV19 and TRBJ2-7; D call uncertain. This CDR3 is 12 amino acids long. Germline CDR1 is LNHDA and CDR2 is SQIVND (reference sequence). Trimming shortened V by 1 base and J by 4 bases, and 5 bases separated the two germline ends. The CDR3 nucleotides read TGTGCCAGTAGTATAGGGGGATACGAGCAGTACTTC. Translation gives CASSIGGYEQYF.

This clone was counted many times. The chain uses TRBV7-4 and TRBJ2-5; D is undetermined. The CDR3 extends over 13 amino acids. Trimming pared 8 bases from V and 0 bases from J, leaving 10 bases between. Germline V gene data show CDR1 as SGHVT and CDR2 as SQSDAQ. The DNA of the CDR3 is TGTGCCAGCGAGGACCGGAACCAAGAGACCCAGTACTTC. The encoded protein is CASEDRNQETQYF.

The chain employs TRBV19 and TRBJ2-7; TRBD1 agrees at 10 bases. CDR3 length: 16 amino acids. V lost 4 bases, J lost 6 bases, and 12 bases stayed unmatched. Germline CDR1 reads LNHDA; CDR2 reads SQIVND (reference sequence). The CDR3, as DNA: TGTGCCAGTAGTAAAGCCTCCGGGACAGGGGAGGGCGAGCAGTACTTC. Protein product: CASSKASGTGEGEQYF.

The chain uses TRBV14 and TRBJ2-1; TRBD2 matches at 11 bases. The CDR3 consists of 17 residues. Germline V gene sequence: CDR1 SGHDN, CDR2 FVKESK. Losses at the gene ends were 5 bases for V and 0 bases for J; bases not matched to a gene: 6. The CDR3 sequence is CASSVSGRVFSYNEQFF. In DNA form, the CDR3 reads TGTGCCAGCAGCGTTAGCGGGAGGGTATTCTCCTACAATGAGCAGTTCTTC. Drawing the rest from reference TRBV14 and TRBJ2-1, the complete variable domain is EAGVTQFPSHSVIEKGQTVTLRCDPISGHDNLYWYRRVMGKEIKFLLHFVKESKQDESGMPNNRFLAERTGGTYSTLKVQPAELEDSGVYFCASSVSGRVFSYNEQFFGPGTRLTVL.

This chain connects TRBV6-8 to TRBJ2-5; D unclear. The V end lost 10 bases, the J end lost 5 bases, and 14 bases lay between the germline ends. The CDR3 has 12 residues. The germline V gene encodes CDR1 MNHGY and CDR2 SAAAGT. DNA for the CDR3: TGTGCCATCAGGACGGAAGGGGAGACCCAGTACTTC. Translation: CAIRTEGETQYF.

This clone was found a few times. The rearrangement uses TRBV15 and TRBJ2-7; D assignment may be TRBD1 or TRBD2 (5 bases each). Germline CDR1 LNHNV, CDR2 YYDKDF (reference sequence). Trimming removed 4 bases at V and 1 base at J, with 11 bases between. This CDR3 region has 14 residues. CDR3 sequence (DNA): TGTGCCACCAGCAATCAGGGAGAATCCTACGAGCAGTACTTC. Translation gives CATSNQGESYEQYF.

The CDR3 loop reads CASTSHLGQYF. For the CDR3, the DNA is TGTGCTAGCACATCCCATTTGGGGCAGTACTTC. The J gene is TRBJ2-7, the V gene TRBV30; D gene unclear. CDR1 and CDR2 from the germline V gene are GTSNPN and SVGIG (reference sequence). The CDR3 has 11 residues.

The chain is built from TRBV9 and TRBJ2-3, with TRBD2 matching over 7 bases. The germline V gene has CDR1 SGDLS and CDR2 YYNGEE. V trimming: 5 bases; J trimming: 2 bases; junction bases outside the gene matches: 11. The CDR3 extends over 16 amino acids. The CDR3 sequence: CASSDRSGPFTDTQYF. DNA for the CDR3: TGTGCCAGCAGTGATCGTAGCGGGCCATTCACAGATACGCAGTATTTT. The whole variable domain, remainder taken from reference TRBV9 and TRBJ2-3, is DSGVTQTPKHLITATGQRVTLRCSPRSGDLSVYWYQQSLDQGLQFLIQYYNGEERAKGNILERFSAQQFPDLHSELNLSSLELGDSALYFCASSDRSGPFTDTQYFGPGTRLTVL.

J is TRBJ1-1 and V is TRBV9; 8 nucleotides line up with TRBD1. Losses at the gene ends were 4 bases for V and 8 bases for J; bases not matched to a gene: 7. Germline V gives CDR1 SGDLS, CDR2 YYNGEE. This CDR3 has 13 residues. The chain's CDR3 is CASSSRTGYEAFF. The CDR3 coding sequence is TGTGCCAGCAGCTCACGGACAGGGTACGAAGCTTTCTTT.

This clone has at least ten counts. This rearrangement joins TRBV6-8 to TRBJ1-1, with D possibly being TRBD1 (5 bases). The CDR3 sequence is 13 residues long. The V gene lost 10 bases and the J gene lost 1 base, with 13 bases spanning the gap. Germline values: CDR1 MNHGY, CDR2 SAAAGT. Here the CDR3 reads CAISQTENTEAFF. As DNA, the CDR3 is TGTGCCATCAGCCAGACAGAGAACACTGAAGCTTTCTTT.

There are a few counts of this clone. This chain connects TRBV6-8 to TRBJ2-7; TRBD2 aligns across 8 bases. After removal of 10 bases from V and 5 bases from J, the junction contained 10 bases not matched to a gene. Germline V CDR1 and CDR2: MNHGY, SAAAGT. The CDR3 runs to 13 residues. CDR3 loop: CATGSGSLDEQYF. CDR3 bases: TGTGCCACAGGAAGCGGGAGTTTGGACGAGCAGTACTTC.

This clone was observed a few times. V and J are TRBV7-1 and TRBJ2-7; 7 nucleotides line up with TRBD1. TRBV7-1 falls under the ORF class, with uncertain function. V shed 4 bases, J shed 6 bases, and the junction held 9 bases outside the gene matches. This CDR3 has 14 residues. CDR3 region: CASSFKPGGPEQYF. Here the CDR3 DNA reads TGTGCCAGCAGCTTTAAACCAGGGGGACCCGAGCAGTACTTC.

The rearrangement uses TRBV14 and TRBJ2-4, with 12 bases that match TRBD2. The J segment lost 3 bases and the V segment lost 4 bases, leaving 4 bases of the junction unmatched. The V gene's germline CDR1 is SGHDN and CDR2 FVKESK. This CDR3 is 16 amino acids long. The CDR3 DNA reads as TGTGCCAGCAGCCCTGGACTAGCGGGACTCAAAAACATTCAGTACTTC. The encoded protein is CASSPGLAGLKNIQYF.

This clone was counted between two and nine times. The V call is TRBV6-8, the J call TRBJ2-5; 13 nucleotides match TRBD2. The ends lost 7 bases at V and 5 bases at J; junction bases unmatched: 7. Germline V gene sequence: CDR1 MNHGY, CDR2 SAAAGT. There are 15 residues in the CDR3. The CDR3 coding sequence is TGTGCCAGCAAAGGACTAGCGGGAGTCGGGGAGACCCAGTACTTC. Its protein product is CASKGLAGVGETQYF.

The count of this clone is one. This chain joins TRBV19 and TRBJ2-7, with TRBD2 matching 9 bases. This CDR3 is 17 amino acids long. CDR1 LNHDA and CDR2 SQIVND come from the germline V gene (reference sequence). Trimming cost V 5 bases and J 5 bases; bases outside gene matches: 16. CDR3 region: CASSLQGAGGLKDEQYF. Here the CDR3 DNA reads TGTGCCAGTAGTCTACAAGGTGCGGGAGGGCTGAAGGACGAGCAGTACTTC.

The sample holds a few counts of this clone. This chain joins TRBV6-8 and TRBJ1-2, with TRBD1 matching over 7 bases. The CDR3 extends over 17 amino acids. V trimming: 10 bases; J trimming: 6 bases; junction bases outside the gene matches: 23. Per the germline V gene, CDR1 is MNHGY and CDR2 is SAAAGT. CDR3 amino acids: CAIKSSKTGDDTDGYTF. In nucleotides, the CDR3 is TGTGCCATCAAATCCTCAAAAACAGGGGATGATACGGATGGCTACACCTTC.

The chain has TRBV11-3 and TRBJ1-2; 7 bases are shared with TRBD1. The trim removed 4 bases at V and 7 bases at J, leaving 9 bases unmatched. Germline lookup yields CDR1 SGHNT and CDR2 YENEEA. The CDR3 spans 14 residues. The CDR3 loop is CASSSLQGGTGYTF. CDR3 coding DNA: TGTGCCAGCAGCTCTCTTCAGGGGGGAACTGGCTACACCTTC.